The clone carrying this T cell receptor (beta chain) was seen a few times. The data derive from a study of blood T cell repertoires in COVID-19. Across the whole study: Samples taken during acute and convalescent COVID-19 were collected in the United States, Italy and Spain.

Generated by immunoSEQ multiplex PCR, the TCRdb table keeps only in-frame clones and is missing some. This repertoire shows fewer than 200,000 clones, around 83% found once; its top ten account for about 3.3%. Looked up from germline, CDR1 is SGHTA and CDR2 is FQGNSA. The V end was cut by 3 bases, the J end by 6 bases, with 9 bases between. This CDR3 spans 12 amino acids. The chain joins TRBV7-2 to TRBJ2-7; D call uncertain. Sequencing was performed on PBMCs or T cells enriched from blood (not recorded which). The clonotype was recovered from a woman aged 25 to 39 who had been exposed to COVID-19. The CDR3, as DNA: TGTGCCAGCAGCTTTTCCGTAGTCGAGCAGTACTTC. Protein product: CASSFSVVEQYF.